The 2 T cell receptor beta chains below all came from one sample that was sequenced in a study of Graves' ophthalmopathy and Graves' hyperthyroidism. TCR beta CDR3 amplification used RNA transcripts. A first-round RT-PCR used HTBI primers, followed by a second-round multiplex PCR. Using its own MiXCR run on the multiplex PCR reads, TCRdb lists one record per CDR3 protein. There are hundreds of thousands of distinct CDR3 sequences in the sample; 20% to 25% occur only once, and around 7% lies in the top ten. The sequenced sample consisted of peripheral blood. The receptors stem from a woman aged 18-30 years with stable Graves' hyperthyroidism. Some clones in this sample may be carry-over from other donors' samples.

In this sample, this clonotype turned up many times. The genes are TRBV29-1 and TRBJ2-2, with 8 nucleotides matching TRBD1. The J segment lost 8 bases and the V segment lost 6 bases, leaving 14 bases of the junction unmatched. CDR3 length equals 15 residues. CDR1 is SQVTM, CDR2 ANQGSEA, per germline. The CDR3 reads CSVPEGTGGGGELFF. For the CDR3, the DNA is TGCAGCGTCCCCGAGGGCACAGGGGGAGGAGGGGAGCTGTTTTTT.

This clonotype showed up many times. This chain joins TRBV11-2 and TRBJ2-7; D is undetermined. Looked up from germline, CDR1 is SGHAT and CDR2 is FQNNGV. The CDR3 extends over 13 amino acids. V was cut by 3 bases and J by 5 bases, with 11 bases left in between. In nucleotides, the CDR3 is TGTGCCAGCAGCTTCCCTCGTGACGACGAGCAGTACTTC. Translated, it gives CASSFPRDDEQYF.